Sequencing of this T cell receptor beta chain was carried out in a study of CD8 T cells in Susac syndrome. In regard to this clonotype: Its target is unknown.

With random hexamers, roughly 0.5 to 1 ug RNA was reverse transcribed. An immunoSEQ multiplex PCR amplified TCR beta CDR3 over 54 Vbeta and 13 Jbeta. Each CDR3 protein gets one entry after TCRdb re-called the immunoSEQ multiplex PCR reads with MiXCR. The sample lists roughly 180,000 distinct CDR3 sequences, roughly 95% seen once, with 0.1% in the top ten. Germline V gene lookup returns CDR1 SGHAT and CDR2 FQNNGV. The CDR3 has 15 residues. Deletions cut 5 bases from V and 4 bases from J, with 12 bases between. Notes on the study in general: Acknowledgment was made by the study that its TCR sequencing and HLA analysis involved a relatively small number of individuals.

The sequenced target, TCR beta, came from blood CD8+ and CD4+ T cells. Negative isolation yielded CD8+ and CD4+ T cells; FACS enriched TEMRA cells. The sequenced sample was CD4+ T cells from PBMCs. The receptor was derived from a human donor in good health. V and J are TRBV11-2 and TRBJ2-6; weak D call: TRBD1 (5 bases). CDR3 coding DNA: TGTGCCAGCAGCCATGGGGCCCCCGGGGCCAACGTCCTGACTTTC. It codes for CASSHGAPGANVLTF.